These 26 T cell receptor beta chains share one sample of origin, sequenced in a study of a mutant IDH1 vaccine in newly diagnosed glioma (dated by TCRdb to the early 2020s). The intended sense of this specimen's time point label: baseline, week 1 (first vaccination visit). Per the publication, the treatment or condition label means: pre-vaccination baseline after standard-of-care therapy. The protocol used for the library was the immunoSEQ multiplex PCR assay. Drawn from immuneACCESS, this table holds only the in-frame rearrangements with V and J called that TCRdb kept. Clones are partly lost; checked studies trace under half to an unresolved V gene and leave the rest unexplained. The sample table lists tens of thousands of clones, roughly nine tenths of them with a count of one. The ten most abundant clones make up 4.8% of the sample. The sequences come from PBMCs, collected from a glioma patient treated with radiotherapy, temozolomide or both. These TCRs come from a woman in her thirties or forties with glioma.

This chain connects TRBV4-2 to TRBJ2-1; D perhaps matches TRBD2 (6 bases). CDR3 length: 14 amino acids. With 2 bases removed from V and 6 bases from J, the gap between germline ends came to 11 bases. CDR1 and CDR2 (germline): LGHNA, YNFKEQ. For the CDR3, the DNA is TGTGCCAGCAGCCAACCGTTTAGCGGCAATGAGCAGTTCTTC. This gives the protein CASSQPFSGNEQFF.

The chain is built from TRBV25-1 and TRBJ2-3; D possibly corresponds to TRBD2 (5 bases). Trimming left V 6 bases short and J 1 base short, with 14 bases between. CDR3 length: 15 residues. Germline values: CDR1 MGHDK, CDR2 SYGVNS. Here the CDR3 reads CASSLWESGTDTQYF. CDR3 nucleotides: TGTGCCAGCAGCCTGTGGGAGTCGGGCACAGATACGCAGTATTTT.

V usage is TRBV5-1 and J usage is TRBJ2-5; TRBD2 matches at 9 bases. This CDR3 spans 16 amino acids. V gave up 0 bases and J gave up 4 bases; unmatched junction bases: 7. CDR1 is SGHRS, CDR2 YFSETQ, per germline. Written as DNA, the CDR3 is TGCGCCAGCAGCTTGGAGGCGGGAGGGAATAGAGAGACCCAGTACTTC. This gives the protein CASSLEAGGNRETQYF.

The V and J genes are TRBV5-4 and TRBJ1-1; the D gene is possibly TRBD1 (6 bases). The CDR3 totals 15 residues. Trimming removed 2 bases from V and 3 bases from J, with 14 bases in between. Germline V gives CDR1 SGHNT, CDR2 YYREEE (reference sequence). CDR3 sequence: CASSFGGATDTEAFF. CDR3 DNA sequence: TGTGCCAGCAGCTTCGGGGGGGCTACGGACACTGAAGCTTTCTTT.

V usage is TRBV4-1 and J usage is TRBJ2-7; D gene unclear. This CDR3 is built from 14 residues. CDR1 MGHRA and CDR2 YSYEKL come from the germline V gene. V was cut by 0 bases and J by 3 bases, with 9 bases left in between. The CDR3, as DNA: TGCGCCAGCAGCCAAGATCTGGGGTTCTACGAGCAGTACTTC. It specifies CASSQDLGFYEQYF.

V and J are TRBV5-1 and TRBJ1-5, with D possibly TRBD1 on 5 matching bases. The CDR3 is 15 residues long. V was pared by 0 bases and J by 5 bases, with 12 bases between. CDR1 SGHRS and CDR2 YFSETQ come from the germline V gene. The CDR3 spells CASSLGGKGDQPQHF. The CDR3 DNA reads TGCGCCAGCAGCTTGGGGGGGAAAGGGGATCAGCCCCAGCATTTT.

This rearrangement joins TRBV6-5 to TRBJ1-3; 8 bases match TRBD1. CDR3 length: 15 residues. Per germline, CDR1 MNHEY and CDR2 SVGAGI. The junction had 5 bases not matched to a gene; V was cut back by 5 bases and J by 2 bases. This CDR3 reads CASSPQQGAGNTIYF. The CDR3 DNA follows: TGTGCCAGCAGTCCACAACAGGGGGCTGGAAACACCATATATTTT.

The chain has TRBV2 and TRBJ2-1; 10 bases match TRBD2. Germline V gene data show CDR1 as SNHLY and CDR2 as FYNNEI. Trimming cost V 0 bases and J 7 bases; bases outside gene matches: 15. The CDR3 spans 19 residues. The CDR3: CASSEAGRTSGLIRNEQFF. CDR3 sequence (DNA): TGTGCCAGCAGTGAAGCAGGAAGGACTAGCGGCCTCATTAGGAATGAGCAGTTCTTC.

The rearrangement links TRBV6-5 to TRBJ2-1; D call uncertain. Germline V gene lookup returns CDR1 MNHEY and CDR2 SVGAGI. Trimming pared 7 bases from V and 4 bases from J, leaving 17 bases between. CDR3 size: 15 residues. The CDR3 is CASIFRGCQYNEQFF. The CDR3 DNA is TGTGCCAGCATCTTTCGTGGGTGTCAGTACAATGAGCAGTTCTTC.

This chain joins TRBV6-5 and TRBJ2-2, with 7 nucleotides matching TRBD1. This CDR3 has 15 amino acids. Germline V gene lookup returns CDR1 MNHEY and CDR2 SVGAGI. J lost 5 bases, V lost 2 bases, and 5 bases had no gene match. The CDR3 here is CASSYPKQGTGELFF. In DNA, the CDR3 is TGTGCCAGCAGTTACCCGAAACAGGGGACCGGGGAGCTGTTTTTT.

The chain couples TRBV19 to TRBJ1-5; 7 bases are a match to TRBD1. The ends lost 3 bases at V and 2 bases at J; junction bases unmatched: 7. CDR1 is LNHDA and CDR2 is SQIVND in the germline V gene (reference sequence). The CDR3 has 16 amino acids. CDR3 sequence reads: CASSMTGNWGNQPQHF. Here the CDR3 DNA reads TGTGCCAGTAGTATGACAGGGAACTGGGGCAATCAGCCCCAGCATTTT.

The chain uses TRBV2 and TRBJ1-2; D unresolved. V was shortened by 3 bases and J by 6 bases, with 11 bases between the two germline ends. The length of the CDR3 is 13 residues. Germline V lookup: CDR1 SNHLY, CDR2 FYNNEI. Here the CDR3 DNA reads TGTGCCAGCAGTGAGCAGTGGGTCGATGGCTACACCTTC. This translates into CASSEQWVDGYTF.

This clone was recorded only once. V is TRBV5-1 and J is TRBJ1-1, with a possible D match to TRBD1 (5 bases). V dropped 4 bases and J dropped 1 base, with 11 bases sitting between them. Germline CDR1 SGHRS, CDR2 YFSETQ. The CDR3 length is 14 residues. The CDR3 DNA is TGCGCCAGCAGCCCTCAGGGTGGGAACACTGAAGCTTTCTTT. This sequence encodes CASSPQGGNTEAFF. Full variable domain (rest looked up from reference TRBV5-1 and TRBJ1-1): KAGVTQTPRYLIKTRGQQVTLSCSPISGHRSVSWYQQTPGQGLQFLFEYFSETQRNKGNFPGRFSGRQFSNSRSEMNVSTLELGDSALYLCASSPQGGNTEAFFGQGTRLTVV.

The rearrangement uses TRBV19 and TRBJ2-7, with D possibly being TRBD1 or TRBD2 (6 bases each). The germline V gene encodes CDR1 LNHDA and CDR2 SQIVND (reference sequence). This CDR3 has 18 residues. V was trimmed by 1 base and J by 5 bases, leaving 24 bases between them. CDR3 loop: CASSIVPTGAGFRHEQYF. CDR3 nucleotide sequence: TGTGCCAGTAGTATAGTCCCCACGGGGGCAGGGTTTCGCCACGAGCAGTACTTC.

The gene calls are TRBV6-1 and TRBJ1-2, with 8 bases aligning to TRBD1. This CDR3 comprises 16 residues. Germline CDR1 MNHNS, CDR2 SASEGT. The J segment lost 0 bases and the V segment lost 4 bases, leaving 7 bases of the junction unmatched. The CDR3 bases are TGTGCCAGCAGTGGCCAAGGACAGGGCTCTAACTATGGCTACACCTTC. It codes for CASSGQGQGSNYGYTF.

This chain joins TRBV14 and TRBJ1-1; D uncertain. V was cut by 5 bases and J by 0 bases, with 10 bases left in between. The V gene's germline CDR1 is SGHDN and CDR2 FVKESK. This CDR3 region has 14 residues. DNA of the CDR3: TGTGCCAGCAGCTCTCGGACCCTGAACACTGAAGCTTTCTTT. The encoded protein is CASSSRTLNTEAFF.

The V and J genes are TRBV6-6 and TRBJ1-5, with D possibly being TRBD1 (5 bases). The CDR3 totals 14 residues. Trimming left V 5 bases short and J 3 bases short, with 11 bases between. Germline CDR1 is MNHNY and CDR2 is SVGAGI (reference sequence). The CDR3 nucleotides are TGTGCCAGCAGTCTGACAGCTTCCAATCAGCCCCAGCATTTT. Its translation: CASSLTASNQPQHF.

The V gene is TRBV6-5, the J gene TRBJ1-3; the D is unclear. V lost 2 bases to trimming and J lost 0 bases, with 11 bases between them. The V gene's germline CDR1 is MNHEY and CDR2 SVGAGI. This CDR3 has 16 amino acids. CDR3 sequence: CASSYGEVGSGNTIYF. CDR3 sequence (DNA): TGTGCCAGCAGTTACGGTGAGGTGGGCTCTGGAAACACCATATATTTT.

The chain joins TRBV6-5 to TRBJ2-7, with D tentatively TRBD2 (6 bases). Between the trimmed V and J ends, which lost 6 bases and 0 bases, there was a span of 15 bases. Germline CDR1 reads MNHEY; CDR2 reads SVGAGI. CDR3 length: 15 amino acids. This chain's CDR3 is CASRSGLFSSYEQYF. The CDR3 bases are TGTGCCAGCAGATCCGGACTATTCAGCTCCTACGAGCAGTACTTC.

Only one count was recorded for this clone. The chain uses TRBV2 and TRBJ2-3; D is possibly TRBD2 (5 bases). The CDR3 spans 16 residues. Germline CDR1 reads SNHLY; CDR2 reads FYNNEI. Trimming pared 2 bases from V and 8 bases from J, leaving 20 bases between. CDR3 sequence reads: CASSETVWTPGVTQYF. For the CDR3, the DNA is TGTGCCAGCAGTGAAACGGTTTGGACCCCCGGGGTTACGCAGTATTTT. The whole variable domain, remainder taken from reference TRBV2 and TRBJ2-3, is EPEVTQTPSHQVTQMGQEVILRCVPISNHLYFYWYRQILGQKVEFLVSFYNNEISEKSEIFDDQFSVERPDGSNFTLKIRSTKLEDSAMYFCASSETVWTPGVTQYFGPGTRLTVL.

This clone was detected only once. J is TRBJ2-7 and V is TRBV6-5; the match to TRBD1 covers 8 bases. With 3 bases clipped from V and 1 base from J, the junction kept 8 bases outside the gene matches. The CDR3 runs to 16 residues. Per the germline V gene, CDR1 is MNHEY and CDR2 is SVGAGI. The CDR3 sequence is CASSYQTGVGSYEQYF. The CDR3 region has the DNA TGTGCCAGCAGTTATCAGACAGGGGTCGGATCCTACGAGCAGTACTTC.

The chain links TRBV19 to TRBJ2-3, with D possibly called TRBD1 or TRBD2 (5 bases each). Trimming removed 3 bases at V and 6 bases at J, with 7 bases between. CDR3 length: 12 amino acids. CDR1 LNHDA and CDR2 SQIVND come from the germline V gene (reference sequence). The CDR3 DNA follows: TGTGCCAGTAGTATGAGGGGTGATACGCAGTATTTT. As protein: CASSMRGDTQYF.

The rearrangement uses TRBV6-1 and TRBJ2-7, with 7 bases aligning to TRBD1. Germline V lookup: CDR1 MNHNS, CDR2 SASEGT. CDR3 length equals 15 residues. V shed 1 base and J 1 base; nucleotides not matched to a gene: 4. The CDR3 spells CASSEGGDSSYEQYF. The CDR3 DNA is TGTGCCAGCAGTGAAGGTGGGGACAGTTCCTACGAGCAGTACTTC.

The chain has TRBV18 and TRBJ1-6; 9 bases line up with TRBD1. The CDR3 sequence is 14 residues long. Unmatched junction bases numbered 5, after V lost 4 bases and J lost 10 bases. Germline V lookup: CDR1 KGHSH, CDR2 LQKENI. In nucleotides, the CDR3 is TGTGCCAGCTCACTGGGACAGGGAGGATCACCCCTCCACTTT. This sequence encodes CASSLGQGGSPLHF.

This rearrangement joins TRBV28 to TRBJ1-3; D perhaps matches TRBD1 (5 bases). The ends were cut back, 2 bases at V and 8 bases at J, with 16 bases in the middle. Per germline, CDR1 MDHEN and CDR2 SYDVKM. The CDR3 runs to 15 residues. CDR3 sequence reads: CASSLAGWTGHTIYF. The DNA of the CDR3 is TGTGCCAGCAGTTTAGCAGGGTGGACGGGGCACACCATATATTTT. Based on the CDR3 plus reference TRBV28 and TRBJ1-3, the full variable domain is DVKVTQSSRYLVKRTGEKVFLECVQDMDHENMFWYRQDPGLGLRLIYFSYDVKMKEKGDIPEGYSVSREKKERFSLILESASTNQTSMYLCASSLAGWTGHTIYFGEGSWLTVV.

The V and J genes are TRBV6-5 and TRBJ1-5; D might be TRBD1 (6 bases). The CDR3 has 15 amino acids. Trimming shortened V by 0 bases and J by 5 bases, and 11 bases separated the two germline ends. Germline V gives CDR1 MNHEY, CDR2 SVGAGI. The CDR3 is CASSYSRDTDQPQHF. DNA of the CDR3: TGTGCCAGCAGTTACTCCCGGGACACAGATCAGCCCCAGCATTTT.